This T cell receptor (beta chain) was retrieved from a study of CD8+ T cells in alopecia areata. CD4+ lymphocytes from a handful of patients underwent sorting into CD25+CD127- populations. In alopecia areata patients, both lesional scalp punch biopsies and peripheral blood were collected. PBMCs yielded sorted CD4+ and CD8+ T cells. There are a few counts of this clone. The antigen is undetermined. Notes on the study in general: Higher clonality was seen in lesional scalp than in normal scalp, especially in alopecia totalis/universalis.

TCR sequencing used cDNA made by reverse transcription of extracted RNA. Data came from immunoSEQ multiplex PCR; TCRdb stores just in-frame clones and leaves some out. The sample has some 14,000 clones; 50% to 60% are singletons. V shed 3 bases, J shed 3 bases, and the junction held 6 bases outside the gene matches. The CDR3 has 15 residues. Germline lookup yields CDR1 MNHEY and CDR2 SMNVEV (reference sequence). V usage is TRBV27 and J usage is TRBJ2-7, with 9 bases fitting TRBD1. This TCR came from a human donor with alopecia areata. Sequencing was performed on CD4+ Tregs sorted from blood. CDR3 residues: CASSFVLGQGYEQYF. DNA for the CDR3: TGTGCCAGCAGTTTCGTTTTGGGACAGGGCTACGAGCAGTACTTC.